This T cell receptor beta chain was obtained from a study of cytomegalovirus exposure and HLA in healthy donors (dated by TCRdb to about 2017). With respect to the entire study: An earlier analysis of 587 of the donors reported 250 to 350 Gb of sequence data and around 100 million unique TCR beta sequences obtained from about 179 million T cells. Among the roughly 430 genotyped donors, 81% belonged to the genetic ancestry cluster associated with self-reported Caucasian donors. HLA typing covered class I and class II loci at four-digit resolution. Roughly 5 DR-DQ haplotypes were handled as single units for association and clustering, since linkage in the cohort was strong. Every discovery cohort repertoire had been produced on one sequencing platform. The study used immunosequencing to profile the T cell repertoires of more than 650 subjects and linked those repertoires to cytomegalovirus serostatus. A separate validation cohort of roughly 130 different subjects was used in addition to the approximately 700-subject first cohort. Among about 370 genotyped donors of the cohort, an average of approximately 220,000 unique TCR beta nucleotide sequences was sequenced per donor, of which about 18% were non-productive. A later genetic analysis took genome-wide SNP genotypes for about 65% of the 666 donors and used that subset as a discovery cohort. The aim of the study was to test whether cataloging public T cell receptors could identify signatures of past pathogen exposure. The number of typed donors differed by locus: about 620-630 for A, B, C, DRB1 and DQB1; some 500 for DQA1; 606 for DPA1; and some 450 for DPB1. To predict cytomegalovirus infection status, the study brought together high-throughput TCR immunosequencing, statistical association of individual TCRs with disease status, and machine learning. The later analysis used no new phenotypic data to find candidate immune exposures, relying instead on TCR beta sequences and their occurrence across donors. An early release that covered fewer than 750 HLA-typed donors contained around 330 gigabases of sequencing data and around 85 million unique TCR sequences. To decide whether each TCR beta V gene segment behaved as functional or pseudogenic, an earlier analysis of some 540 of the donors relied on high-throughput TCR beta sequencing. A later analysis re-examined previously published TCR beta repertoires from more than 600 donors and added high-resolution HLA genotyping to investigate patterns of TCR occurrence. Donor age, sex, ethnicity and CMV serostatus were compiled together with the repertoire data. Points the paper makes about the study in general: A later analysis associated 17,000 or so TCR beta sequences with specific HLA alleles at a false discovery rate of 0.05. Some IMGT-functional V segments, including TRBV6-2 and TRBV6-3, could not be told apart with the 87-base-pair reads, so those segments were excluded. When HLA alleles, especially DR and DQ, strongly co-occurred, TCR associations were difficult to assign to individual alleles. Because HLA typing was unavailable for some donors at each locus, only the typed subset was used in association tests. A total of roughly 160 TCR beta chains were listed by the study as associated with cytomegalovirus. Linkage disequilibrium might explain the correlated functional status among segregating V segments, but an unknown experimental factor could not be excluded. Roughly uniform sequencing depth across donors was assumed in presence/absence analyses, although this assumption may not hold. Across donors, most TCR sequences were observed very rarely, whereas some public TCRs were present in many individuals. An association between a missense DCLRE1C variant and V-gene and J-gene trimming of TCR beta chains was found in a later genetic analysis and replicated in an independent cohort. A later analysis found that most CMV-associated TCR beta chains appeared HLA-restricted, with HLA associations seemingly driven largely by CMV exposure. A cluster of highly shared sequence variants was judged likely to represent a technical artifact of the sequencing pipeline. In a later analysis, several top co-occurrence clusters were reported to appear linked to parvovirus B19, influenza, CMV and Epstein-Barr virus. In an earlier analysis of around 600 of the donors, most TCR beta V segments appeared in productive rearrangements about 87% or about 30% of the time, broadly matching IMGT annotations. CMV serostatus was the only immune exposure information available for the cohort. Cytomegalovirus status was reported to be diagnosed by the classifier with high specificity and sensitivity in both the original and validation cohorts. A further reported finding was that TCR beta sequences accurately predicted the HLA-A and HLA-B alleles for most subjects in the first cohort. Compared with the roughly 600-donor mean, donors in an Asian-associated ancestry cluster had fewer N-insertions in productive TCRs, according to a later genetic analysis. Only TCR beta chains were sequenced in this cohort, and the absence of alpha or paired-chain data limited detectable features. In vitro tests confirmed that a few of the cytomegalovirus-associated TCR beta chains recognize cytomegalovirus antigens. In a later analysis, HLA-associated TCR beta chains were found to be more clonally expanded and to have lower generation probabilities than equally common non-associated chains. The authors suggested that the approach could potentially be extended to other disease states and immunological phenotypes. In a later analysis, the rate of TCR association differed among HLA loci, with DRB1 alleles having the most associated TCRs and HLA-C alleles having the fewest. Because counts were too low, around 17 rarely observed V segments, including chromosome 9 orphons, were left out of the earlier analysis of some 600 of the donors.

Taken from the germline V gene (reference sequence), the CDR1 and CDR2 loops are SEHNR and FQNEAQ. The CDR3 starts with the cysteine, ends with the phenylalanine, and has 16 residues. Just the 48-base CDR3 DNA is kept, in frame starting at base 1. V has 5 bases trimmed and J has 3 bases trimmed; junction bases matching no gene number 13. The cohort consisted of approximately 690 healthy bone marrow donors. Cohort members were all nominally healthy when sampled, although unrecorded immune exposures were likely present. The donor was CMV seronegative and was included in the group of several hundred seronegative cohort members. A peripheral blood sample was provided by each donor, and peripheral blood mononuclear cells were used for TCR beta sequencing. The Qiagen DNeasy Blood Extraction Kit was used to extract genomic DNA from the blood cell samples. Worth noting for this clone: Its antigen is not yet known. Per-base quality was not reported, and no clone a single base away is much larger than it.

Library creation used the immunoSEQ multiplex PCR assay. For the multiplex PCR, a mixture combining 60 forward primers for TCR Vbeta segments and 13 reverse primers for TCR Jbeta segments was used. The CDR3 region of rearranged TCR beta genes was amplified from genomic DNA with a multiplex PCR assay. Amplified TCR beta libraries were sequenced as 87-base-pair reads on the Illumina HiSeq System. The paper's processing steps were these. A later analysis counted about 80 million unique TCR beta chains across the 670 or so repertoires, and some 11 million of these chains were shared by at least two donors. To remove PCR and sequencing errors, raw reads were error-corrected and collapsed into unique sequences using a nearest-neighbor algorithm that merged closely related sequences. Alignment of CDR3 sequences to IMGT reference sequences was used to assign V, D and J gene segments. Each retained sequence needed at least a six-nucleotide match to both a V gene segment and a J gene segment. A rearrangement counted as productive if the CDR3 had no stop codons and remained in frame with V and J, and every other rearrangement counted as non-productive. Following IMGT convention, CDR3 was defined as the stretch from the second conserved V-encoded cysteine to the conserved J-encoded phenylalanine. Sequences without an unambiguous match to a single V gene segment were excluded from the earlier analysis of about 600 of the donors. An earlier analysis of under 750 of the donors called V segments functional above 56.7% productive rearrangements and segregating when the between-donor standard deviation exceeded 5%. A statistical classification framework was developed to diagnose cytomegalovirus status using the catalog of TCR beta chain sequences. A later analysis assigned V and J genes by comparing TCR nucleotide sequences with IMGT/GENE-DB human TR gene sequences. A later analysis assigned CDR3 sequences and most-parsimonious VDJ recombination scenarios with the TCRdist pipeline. In a later analysis, every TCR beta chain was defined by the combination of its CDR3 amino acid sequence and its V-gene family, and reads without a unique V-gene family were dropped. A later analysis removed 592 highly shared, low-generation-probability nucleotide sequences to deal with suspected cross-contamination and a sequencing artifact. In a later analysis, a clonal expansion index was calculated for each public chain from normalized within-repertoire ranks of inferred template counts. Generation probabilities in a later analysis came from a VDJ recombination model fitted to out-of-frame rearrangements, and those results were checked against IGoR. Hypergeometric tests were used in a later analysis to score TCR-TCR, TCR-HLA and TCR-CMV co-occurrence, with a repertoire-size bias correction applied to the TCR pairs. A later analysis estimated false discovery rates by permuting HLA or CMV assignments 20 times. In a later analysis, co-occurring TCRs were grouped using DBSCAN, and TCRdist sequence similarity was added for clustering within HLA-allele-positive subsets. Co-occurrence clustering excluded repertoires with fewer than 30,000 or more than 120,000 public chains, plus five with anomalous nucleotide sharing. TCRdb stores this immuneACCESS table with in-frame sequences only. Part of the clones is absent; in the studies checked, under half of the shortfall reflects unresolved V genes, and no reason is known for the rest. V and J calls and clone size are those listed in that table; D and trimming were worked out from the DNA. This sample gives around 160,000 clones in total; roughly four fifths of them show up just once. Together, the top ten hold approximately 1% of the sample.

The receptor comes from a woman aged 40 to 50 in good health and CMV-seronegative. The rearrangement combines TRBV7-9 with TRBJ2-7, and TRBD2 aligns with 7 junction nucleotides. The source material was PBMCs. The sequenced DNA is TGTGCCAGCAGCCCAAACGCGGGGGTATCGGGCTACGAGCAGTACTTC. Translation gives CASSPNAGVSGYEQYF. This CDR3, with the reference TRBV7-9 and TRBJ2-7 proteins standing in past its ends, gives the full variable domain DTGVSQNPRHKITKRGQNVTFRCDPISEHNRLYWYRQTLGQGPEFLTYFQNEAQLEKSRLLSDRFSAERPKGSFSTLEIQRTEQGDSAMYLCASSPNAGVSGYEQYFGPGTRLTVT.